The clone carrying this T cell receptor beta chain was detected only a few times. What it binds is not known. The V gene lost 8 bases and the J gene lost 8 bases, with 18 bases spanning the gap. Germline assignment: CDR1 MNHNS and CDR2 SASEGT. This CDR3 region has 14 residues. TCRdb independently ran MiXCR on the 5' RACE reads; one entry per CDR3 protein. This table holds 700,000 to 1,000,000 distinct CDR3 sequences, approximately 10% found once. This entry comes from a study of CD8 T cells in ankylosing spondylitis. Study-level findings and limits: It was reported that disease-linked clones were significantly enriched in matched ankylosing spondylitis synovial fluid. What seemed typical of ankylosing spondylitis blood was a TCR beta motif built from several highly homologous variants. Prior literature has documented some motif variants in synovial fluid and blood from reactive arthritis.

The chain employs TRBV6-1 and TRBJ1-4, with D uncertain. Sequencing input: blood, either unsorted or a sorted T cell fraction (not recorded which). The clonotype comes from a male donor with ankylosing spondylitis. The CDR3: CASFPLVLREKLFF. As DNA, the CDR3 is TGTGCCAGCTTCCCCCTGGTCCTTAGGGAAAAACTGTTTTTT.